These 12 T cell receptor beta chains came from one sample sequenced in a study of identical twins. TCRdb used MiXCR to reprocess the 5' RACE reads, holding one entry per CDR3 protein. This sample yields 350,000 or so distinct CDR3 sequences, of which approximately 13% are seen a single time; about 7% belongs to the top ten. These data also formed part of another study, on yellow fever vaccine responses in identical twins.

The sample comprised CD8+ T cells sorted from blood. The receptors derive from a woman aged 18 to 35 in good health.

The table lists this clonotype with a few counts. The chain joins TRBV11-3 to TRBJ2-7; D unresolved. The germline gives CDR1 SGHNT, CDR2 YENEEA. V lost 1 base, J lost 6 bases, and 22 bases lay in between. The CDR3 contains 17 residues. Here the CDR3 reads CASSLGIHRQEPREQYF. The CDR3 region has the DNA TGTGCCAGCAGCTTAGGTATCCATCGTCAGGAGCCCCGCGAGCAGTACTTC. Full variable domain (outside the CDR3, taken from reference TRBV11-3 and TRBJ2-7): EAGVVQSPRYKIIEKKQPVAFWCNPISGHNTLYWYLQNLGQGPELLIRYENEEAVDDSQLPKDRFSAERLKGVDSTLKIQPAELGDSAVYLCASSLGIHRQEPREQYFGPGTRLTVT.

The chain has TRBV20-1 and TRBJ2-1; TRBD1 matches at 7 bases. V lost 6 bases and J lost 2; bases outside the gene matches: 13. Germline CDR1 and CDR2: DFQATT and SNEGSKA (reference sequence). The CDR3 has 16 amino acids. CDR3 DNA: TGCAGTGCCACTAAAAGGGGGCCTCCCCCCTACAATGAGCAGTTCTTC. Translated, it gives CSATKRGPPPYNEQFF.

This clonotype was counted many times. The CDR3 sequence: CASSLGQVGVDEQFF. In nucleotides, the CDR3 is TGCGCCAGCAGCTTGGGGCAGGTAGGGGTCGATGAGCAGTTCTTC. The chain has TRBV5-1 and TRBJ2-1; the D gene is possibly TRBD1 (5 bases). V lost 0 bases and J 8 bases, leaving 15 bases between the germline ends. The CDR3 has 15 residues. The germline gives CDR1 SGHRS, CDR2 YFSETQ.

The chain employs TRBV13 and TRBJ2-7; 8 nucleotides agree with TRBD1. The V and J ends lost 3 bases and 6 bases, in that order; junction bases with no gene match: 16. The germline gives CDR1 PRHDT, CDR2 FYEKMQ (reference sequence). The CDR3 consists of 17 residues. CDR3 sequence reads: CASSLSTGIQGVSEQYV. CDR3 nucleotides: TGTGCCAGCAGCTTGTCAACCGGGATACAGGGGGTCTCCGAGCAGTACGTC.

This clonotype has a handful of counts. The CDR3 here is CASSLNDGLAGVGAYNEQFF. In nucleotides, the CDR3 is TGTGCCAGCAGCTTAAATGACGGACTAGCGGGAGTAGGGGCCTACAATGAGCAGTTCTTC. The V and J genes are TRBV7-3 and TRBJ2-1; 13 bases match TRBD2. V lost 1 base to trimming and J lost 2 bases; unmatched junction nucleotides: 11. Germline V gene data show CDR1 as SGHTA and CDR2 as FQGTGA. This CDR3 has 20 amino acids. The full variable domain, rest sourced from reference TRBV7-3 and TRBJ2-1, is GAGVSQTPSNKVTEKGKYVELRCDPISGHTALYWYRQSLGQGPEFLIYFQGTGAADDSGLPNDRFFAVRPEGSVSTLKIQRTERGDSAVYLCASSLNDGLAGVGAYNEQFFGPGTRLTVL.

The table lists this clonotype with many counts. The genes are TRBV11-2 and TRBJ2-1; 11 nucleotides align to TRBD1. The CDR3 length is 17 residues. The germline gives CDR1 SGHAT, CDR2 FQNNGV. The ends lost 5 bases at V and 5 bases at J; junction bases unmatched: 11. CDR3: CASSILSGTGGDNEQFF. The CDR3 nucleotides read TGTGCCAGCAGCATACTTTCCGGGACAGGGGGAGACAATGAGCAGTTCTTC.

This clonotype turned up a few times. CDR3 in amino acids: CASSPRWASGPQETQYF. CDR3 nucleotides: TGTGCCAGCAGCCCACGGTGGGCTAGCGGGCCTCAAGAGACCCAGTACTTC. The rearrangement links TRBV3-1 to TRBJ2-5; 8 positions match TRBD2. V trimming: 4 bases; J trimming: 2 bases; junction bases outside the gene matches: 12. CDR3 length: 17 residues. CDR1 is LGHDT and CDR2 is YNNKEL in the germline V gene (reference sequence).

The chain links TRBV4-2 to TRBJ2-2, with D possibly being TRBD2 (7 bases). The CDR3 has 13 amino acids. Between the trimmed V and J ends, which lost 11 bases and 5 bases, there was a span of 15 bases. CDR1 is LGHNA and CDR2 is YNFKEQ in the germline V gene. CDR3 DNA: TGTGCCTCCGGGGAGGGGGAAACCGGGGAGCTGTTTTTT. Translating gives CASGEGETGELFF.

In nucleotides, the CDR3 is TGTGCCAGCAGTTTCTCTACCCGGGAGGTCTGGGAGACCCAGTACTTC. Translation gives CASSFSTREVWETQYF. This chain uses TRBV28 with TRBJ2-5; TRBD2 agrees at 7 bases. CDR3 length equals 16 residues. Germline V gene lookup returns CDR1 MDHEN and CDR2 SYDVKM. Losses at the gene ends were 3 bases for V and 5 bases for J; bases not matched to a gene: 12.

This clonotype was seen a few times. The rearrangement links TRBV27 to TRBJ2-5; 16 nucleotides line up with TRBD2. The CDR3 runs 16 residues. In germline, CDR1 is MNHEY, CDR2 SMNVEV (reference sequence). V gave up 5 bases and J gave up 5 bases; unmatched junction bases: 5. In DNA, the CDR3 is TGTGCCAGCAGTGGGACTAGCGGGGGGGCCGTGGAGACCCAGTACTTC. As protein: CASSGTSGGAVETQYF.

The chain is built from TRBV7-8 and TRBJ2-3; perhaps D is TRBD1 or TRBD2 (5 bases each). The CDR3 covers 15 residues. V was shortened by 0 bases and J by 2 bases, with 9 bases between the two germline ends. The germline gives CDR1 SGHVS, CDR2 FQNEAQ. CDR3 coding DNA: TGTGCCAGCAGCTTAGCGTCAGGGACCACAGATACGCAGTATTTT. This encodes CASSLASGTTDTQYF. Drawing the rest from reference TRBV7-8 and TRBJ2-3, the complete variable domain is GAGVSQSPRYKVAKRGQDVALRCDPISGHVSLFWYQQALGQGPEFLTYFQNEAQLDKSGLPSDRFFAERPEGSVSTLKIQRTQQEDSAVYLCASSLASGTTDTQYFGPGTRLTVL.

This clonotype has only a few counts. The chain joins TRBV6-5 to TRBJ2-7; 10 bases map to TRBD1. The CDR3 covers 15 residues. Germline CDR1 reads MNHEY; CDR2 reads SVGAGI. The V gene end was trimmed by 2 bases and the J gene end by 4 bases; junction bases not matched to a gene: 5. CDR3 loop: CASSYGGQGRYEQYF. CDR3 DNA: TGTGCCAGCAGTTACGGGGGACAGGGGAGGTACGAGCAGTACTTC.